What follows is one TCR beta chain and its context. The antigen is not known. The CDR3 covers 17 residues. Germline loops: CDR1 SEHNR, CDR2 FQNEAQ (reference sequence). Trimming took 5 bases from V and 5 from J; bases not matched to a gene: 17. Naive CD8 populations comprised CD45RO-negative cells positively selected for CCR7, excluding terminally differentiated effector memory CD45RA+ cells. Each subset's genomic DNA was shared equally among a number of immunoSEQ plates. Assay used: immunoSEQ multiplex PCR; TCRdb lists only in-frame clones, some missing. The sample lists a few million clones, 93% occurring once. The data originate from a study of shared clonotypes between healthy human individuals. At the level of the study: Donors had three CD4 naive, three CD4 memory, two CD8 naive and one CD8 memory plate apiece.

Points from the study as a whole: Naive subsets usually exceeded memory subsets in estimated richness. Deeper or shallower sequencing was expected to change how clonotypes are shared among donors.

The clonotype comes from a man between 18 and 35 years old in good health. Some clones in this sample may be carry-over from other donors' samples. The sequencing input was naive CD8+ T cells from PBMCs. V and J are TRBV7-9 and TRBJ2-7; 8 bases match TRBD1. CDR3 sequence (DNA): TGTGCCAGCAGCGGGGCGGGACAGGACTTCAAAAACCACGAGCAGTACTTC. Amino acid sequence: CASSGAGQDFKNHEQYF. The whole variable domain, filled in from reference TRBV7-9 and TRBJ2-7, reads DTGVSQNPRHKITKRGQNVTFRCDPISEHNRLYWYRQTLGQGPEFLTYFQNEAQLEKSRLLSDRFSAERPKGSFSTLEIQRTEQGDSAMYLCASSGAGQDFKNHEQYFGPGTRLTVT.